This TCR beta chain was sequenced during a study of blood T cell repertoires in COVID-19. Overall study: The analysed material was cDNA or gDNA that came from T cells, B-cell-depleted T cells, or PBMCs.

V lost 9 bases, J lost 1 base, and 14 bases lay in between. This CDR3 has 14 amino acids. The V gene's germline CDR1 is LNHDA and CDR2 SQIVND (reference sequence). This clone was observed a single time. Method: immunoSEQ multiplex PCR; TCRdb's copy keeps in-frame clones and lacks some. This table holds just over 65,000 clones, 86% found once. The sample comprised peripheral blood. The source of this sequence is a man younger than 45 with acute or convalescent COVID-19. The genes are TRBV19 and TRBJ2-3; D is uncertain. The CDR3 is CASSQWSGTDTQYF. The DNA of the CDR3 is TGTGCCAGCAGTCAATGGAGTGGCACAGATACGCAGTATTTT.